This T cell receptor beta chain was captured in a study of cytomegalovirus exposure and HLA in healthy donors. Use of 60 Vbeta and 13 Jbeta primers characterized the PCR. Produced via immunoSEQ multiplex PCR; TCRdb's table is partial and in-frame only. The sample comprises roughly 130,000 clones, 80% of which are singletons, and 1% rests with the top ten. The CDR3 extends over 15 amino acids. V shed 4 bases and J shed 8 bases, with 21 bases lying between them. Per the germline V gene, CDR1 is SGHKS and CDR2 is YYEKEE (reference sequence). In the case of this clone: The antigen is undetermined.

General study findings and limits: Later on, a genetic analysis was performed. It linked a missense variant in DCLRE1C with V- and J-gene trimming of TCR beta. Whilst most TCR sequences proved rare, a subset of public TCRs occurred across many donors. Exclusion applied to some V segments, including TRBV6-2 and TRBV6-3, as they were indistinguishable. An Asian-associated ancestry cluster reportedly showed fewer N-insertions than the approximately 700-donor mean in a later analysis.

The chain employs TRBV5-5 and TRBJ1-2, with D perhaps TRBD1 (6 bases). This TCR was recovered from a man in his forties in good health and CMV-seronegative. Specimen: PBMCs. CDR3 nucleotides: TGTGCCAGCAGCCTCCGGGACACCGGGGTTTCAGGCTACACCTTC. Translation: CASSLRDTGVSGYTF.